Following are 10 T cell receptor beta chains from one sample sequenced in a study of beta chain features in type 1 diabetes. Findings and limits, study-wide: People with Type 1 diabetes carried modestly yet significantly shorter TCRB CDR3s in all four CD4+ subsets.

Every bit of the isolated RNA underwent reverse transcription, so sequencing read expressed TCRB transcripts. Assay used: immunoSEQ multiplex PCR; TCRdb lists only in-frame clones, some missing. This table holds 630,000 or so clones, over 11% found once. The antigens for these receptors are not known. Sample: naive CD4+ T cells from blood. These receptors originate from a man in his late teens or twenties with type 1 diabetes.

This clone was recorded a few times. The chain employs TRBV30 and TRBJ1-2; D is uncertain. The CDR3 contains 14 residues. Germline V gene sequence: CDR1 GTSNPN, CDR2 SVGIG (reference sequence). V was shortened by 0 bases and J by 6 bases, with 14 bases between the two germline ends. The chain's CDR3 is CAWSVWSGINGYTF. The DNA for the CDR3 is TGTGCCTGGAGTGTATGGTCCGGGATAAATGGCTACACCTTC.

This chain connects TRBV2 to TRBJ2-7, with a weak D call TRBD2 (6 bases). The CDR3 has 16 amino acids. With 3 bases removed from V and 0 bases from J, the gap between germline ends came to 15 bases. Germline V gives CDR1 SNHLY, CDR2 FYNNEI. The CDR3 loop is CASSDIYGRSSYEQYF. The CDR3 bases are TGTGCCAGCAGTGACATTTACGGGAGAAGCTCCTACGAGCAGTACTTC.

The sample holds a few counts of this clone. V usage is TRBV19 and J usage is TRBJ1-6; no clear D gene. The CDR3 contains 15 residues. Germline loops: CDR1 LNHDA, CDR2 SQIVND (reference sequence). V lost 3 bases, J lost 0 bases, and 6 bases lay in between. The CDR3 loop reads CASSIGSSYNSPLHF. The CDR3 DNA sequence: TGTGCCAGTAGTATTGGCAGCTCCTATAATTCACCCCTCCACTTT. Based on the CDR3 plus reference TRBV19 and TRBJ1-6, the full variable domain is DGGITQSPKYLFRKEGQNVTLSCEQNLNHDAMYWYRQDPGQGLRLIYYSQIVNDFQKGDIAEGYSVSREKKESFPLTVTSAQKNPTAFYLCASSIGSSYNSPLHFGNGTRLTVT.

The V and J genes are TRBV7-2 and TRBJ2-7; maybe TRBD2 (5 bases). CDR3 length equals 13 residues. The V end lost 1 base, the J end lost 6 bases, and 10 bases lay between the germline ends. The germline V gene encodes CDR1 SGHTA and CDR2 FQGNSA. The CDR3 bases are TGTGCCAGCAGCTTAGGGCTAGCAGGCGAGCAGTACTTC. The encoded protein is CASSLGLAGEQYF.

This clone was seen more than once but under ten times. This chain connects TRBV4-2 to TRBJ1-6; D is undetermined. Trimming took off 0 bases at V and 1 base at J, with 16 bases between the two ends. This CDR3 is 19 amino acids long. Germline V gene sequence: CDR1 LGHNA, CDR2 YNFKEQ. The CDR3 here is CASSQDLQTEGSYNSPLHF. CDR3 bases: TGTGCCAGCAGCCAAGATCTACAGACCGAGGGATCCTATAATTCACCCCTCCACTTT.

The V call is TRBV6-5, the J call TRBJ2-1; D is possibly TRBD2 (5 bases). Germline loops: CDR1 MNHEY, CDR2 SVGAGI. V was pared by 6 bases and J by 5 bases, with 17 bases between. The CDR3 length is 15 residues. CDR3 nucleotide sequence: TGTGCCAGCAGCGCCCGTACTAGACCCCACAATGAGCAGTTCTTC. This encodes CASSARTRPHNEQFF.

This clone was found a few times. Distinct nucleotide sequences in the sample also encode this CDR3. This sequence joins TRBV2 and TRBJ1-2; D is unclear. This CDR3 is built from 10 residues. Trimming took 8 bases from V and 7 from J, leaving 8 bases between them. The germline V gene encodes CDR1 SNHLY and CDR2 FYNNEI. CDR3 bases: TGTGCCAGCTCCTCGGGTGGCTACACCTTC. Translation: CASSSGGYTF. Full variable domain (outside the CDR3, taken from reference TRBV2 and TRBJ1-2): EPEVTQTPSHQVTQMGQEVILRCVPISNHLYFYWYRQILGQKVEFLVSFYNNEISEKSEIFDDQFSVERPDGSNFTLKIRSTKLEDSAMYFCASSSGGYTFGSGTRLTVV.

This clone has a handful of counts. The chain recombines TRBV6-5 with TRBJ1-1; 7 bases align to TRBD1. The germline gives CDR1 MNHEY, CDR2 SVGAGI. V shed 6 bases, J shed 4 bases, and the junction held 2 bases outside the gene matches. This CDR3 contains 12 residues. CDR3 loop: CASSQGGTEAFF. In DNA form, the CDR3 reads TGTGCCAGCAGCCAGGGGGGCACTGAAGCTTTCTTT.

The sample holds a few counts of this clone. The V and J genes are TRBV5-4 and TRBJ2-1, with D hard to call. The CDR3 is 14 amino acids. Trimming removed 0 bases from V and 6 bases from J, with 10 bases in between. The germline V gene has CDR1 SGHNT and CDR2 YYREEE (reference sequence). DNA for the CDR3: TGTGCCAGCAGCTTGGGCTCGATCTTCAATGAGCAGTTCTTC. It codes for CASSLGSIFNEQFF.

The V call is TRBV7-6, the J call TRBJ2-7; 8 bases are shared with TRBD2. This CDR3 spans 16 amino acids. V lost 3 bases to trimming and J lost 4 bases; unmatched junction nucleotides: 11. The germline V gene encodes CDR1 SGHVS and CDR2 FNYEAQ. The CDR3 is CASSFLGGLEVYEQYF. In nucleotides, the CDR3 is TGTGCCAGCAGCTTTCTCGGGGGACTAGAAGTTTACGAGCAGTACTTC.